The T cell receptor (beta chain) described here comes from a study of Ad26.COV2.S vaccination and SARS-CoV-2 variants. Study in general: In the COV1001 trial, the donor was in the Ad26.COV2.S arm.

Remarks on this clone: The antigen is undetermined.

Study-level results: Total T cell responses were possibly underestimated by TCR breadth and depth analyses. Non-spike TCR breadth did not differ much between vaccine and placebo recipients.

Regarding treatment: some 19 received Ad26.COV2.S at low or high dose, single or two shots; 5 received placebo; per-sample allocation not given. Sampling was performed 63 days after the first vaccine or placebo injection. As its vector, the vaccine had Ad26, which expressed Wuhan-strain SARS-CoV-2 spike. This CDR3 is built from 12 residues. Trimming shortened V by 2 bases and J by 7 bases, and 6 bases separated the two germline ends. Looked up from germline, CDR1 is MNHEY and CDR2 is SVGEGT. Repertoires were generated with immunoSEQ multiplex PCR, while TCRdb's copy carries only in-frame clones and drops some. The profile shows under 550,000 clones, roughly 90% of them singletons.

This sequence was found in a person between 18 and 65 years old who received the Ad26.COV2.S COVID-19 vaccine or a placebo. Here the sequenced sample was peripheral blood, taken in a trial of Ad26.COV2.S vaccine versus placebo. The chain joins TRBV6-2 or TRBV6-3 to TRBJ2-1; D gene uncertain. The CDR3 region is CASSYPGNEQFF. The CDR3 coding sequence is TGTGCCAGCAGTTACCCGGGTAATGAGCAGTTCTTC.